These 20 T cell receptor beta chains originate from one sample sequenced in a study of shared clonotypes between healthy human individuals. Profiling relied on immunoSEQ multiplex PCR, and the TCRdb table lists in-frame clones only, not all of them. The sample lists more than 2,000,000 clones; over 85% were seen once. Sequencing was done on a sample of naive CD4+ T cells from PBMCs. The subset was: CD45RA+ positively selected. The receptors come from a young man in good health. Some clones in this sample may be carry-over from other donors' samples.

The CDR3 reads CASSLALVRSQETQYF. The CDR3 bases are TGTGCCAGCAGCTTAGCGCTTGTACGGTCCCAAGAGACCCAGTACTTC. The chain is built from TRBV7-9 and TRBJ2-5; D is unresolved. Trimming took off 0 bases at V and 1 base at J, with 12 bases between the two ends. The CDR3 totals 16 residues. Germline V gene sequence: CDR1 SEHNR, CDR2 FQNEAQ (reference sequence).

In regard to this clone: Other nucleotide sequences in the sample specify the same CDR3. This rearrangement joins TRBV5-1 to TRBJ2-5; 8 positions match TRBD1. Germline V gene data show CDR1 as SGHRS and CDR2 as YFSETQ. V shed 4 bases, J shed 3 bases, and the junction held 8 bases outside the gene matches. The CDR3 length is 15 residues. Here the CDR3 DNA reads TGCGCCAGCAGCCTCGGGACAGGAGGCGAAGAGACCCAGTACTTC. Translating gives CASSLGTGGEETQYF. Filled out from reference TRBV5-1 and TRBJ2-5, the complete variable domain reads KAGVTQTPRYLIKTRGQQVTLSCSPISGHRSVSWYQQTPGQGLQFLFEYFSETQRNKGNFPGRFSGRQFSNSRSEMNVSTLELGDSALYLCASSLGTGGEETQYFGPGTRLLVL.

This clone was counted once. The CDR3 loop is CASSTSSGRATDTQYF. CDR3 sequence (DNA): TGTGCCAGCAGTACCAGTAGCGGGAGGGCCACAGATACGCAGTATTTT. The gene calls are TRBV2 and TRBJ2-3, with TRBD2 matching over 11 bases. The germline gives CDR1 SNHLY, CDR2 FYNNEI. The CDR3 runs 16 residues. Germline trimming cut 5 bases from V and 2 bases from J; bases unmatched to any gene: 6. The full variable domain, completed using reference TRBV2 and TRBJ2-3, is EPEVTQTPSHQVTQMGQEVILRCVPISNHLYFYWYRQILGQKVEFLVSFYNNEISEKSEIFDDQFSVERPDGSNFTLKIRSTKLEDSAMYFCASSTSSGRATDTQYFGPGTRLTVL.

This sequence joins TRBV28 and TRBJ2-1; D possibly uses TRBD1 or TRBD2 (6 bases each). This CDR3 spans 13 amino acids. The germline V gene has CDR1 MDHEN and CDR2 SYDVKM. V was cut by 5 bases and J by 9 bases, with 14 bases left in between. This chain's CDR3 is CASSPSGGGEQFF. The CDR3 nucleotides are TGTGCCAGCAGTCCCTCTGGAGGGGGTGAGCAGTTCTTC. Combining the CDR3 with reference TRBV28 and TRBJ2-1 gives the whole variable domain DVKVTQSSRYLVKRTGEKVFLECVQDMDHENMFWYRQDPGLGLRLIYFSYDVKMKEKGDIPEGYSVSREKKERFSLILESASTNQTSMYLCASSPSGGGEQFFGPGTRLTVL.

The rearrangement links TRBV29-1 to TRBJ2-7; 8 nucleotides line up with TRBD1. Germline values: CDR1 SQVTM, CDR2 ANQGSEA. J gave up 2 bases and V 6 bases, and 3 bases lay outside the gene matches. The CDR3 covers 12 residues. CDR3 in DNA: TGCAGCGTCAGGACAGGGCCCTACGAGCAGTACTTC. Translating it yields CSVRTGPYEQYF.

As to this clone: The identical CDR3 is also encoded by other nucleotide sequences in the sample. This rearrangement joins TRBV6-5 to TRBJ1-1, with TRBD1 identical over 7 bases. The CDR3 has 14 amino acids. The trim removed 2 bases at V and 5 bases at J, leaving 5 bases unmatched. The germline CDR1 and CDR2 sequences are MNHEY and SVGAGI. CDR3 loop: CASSYERGRTEAFF. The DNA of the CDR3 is TGTGCCAGCAGTTACGAAAGGGGGCGAACTGAAGCTTTCTTT.

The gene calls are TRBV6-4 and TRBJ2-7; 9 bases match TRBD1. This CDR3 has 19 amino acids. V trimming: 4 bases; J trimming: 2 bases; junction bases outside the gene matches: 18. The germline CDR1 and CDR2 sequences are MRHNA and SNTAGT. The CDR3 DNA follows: TGTGCCAGCAGTGGGACAGGGGAGGGAGACAGGGGAATAGCCTACGAGCAGTACTTC. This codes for CASSGTGEGDRGIAYEQYF.

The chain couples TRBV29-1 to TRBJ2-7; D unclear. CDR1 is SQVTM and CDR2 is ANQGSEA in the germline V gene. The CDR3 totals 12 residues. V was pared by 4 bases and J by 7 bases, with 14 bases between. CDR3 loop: CSVGGDPTEQYF. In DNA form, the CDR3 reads TGCAGCGTTGGAGGAGACCCTACTGAGCAGTACTTC.

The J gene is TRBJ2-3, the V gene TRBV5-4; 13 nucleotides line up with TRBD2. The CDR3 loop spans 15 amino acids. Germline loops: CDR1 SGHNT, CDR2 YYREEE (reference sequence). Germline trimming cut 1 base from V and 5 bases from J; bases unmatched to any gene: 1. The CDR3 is CASSLTSGREDTQYF. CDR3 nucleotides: TGTGCCAGCAGCTTGACTAGCGGGAGGGAAGATACGCAGTATTTT.

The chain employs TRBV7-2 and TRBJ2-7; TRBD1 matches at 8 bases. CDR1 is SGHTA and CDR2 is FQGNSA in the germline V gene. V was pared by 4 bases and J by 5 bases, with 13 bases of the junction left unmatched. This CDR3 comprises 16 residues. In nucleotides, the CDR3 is TGTGCCAGCAGCTCTCTCCCCGGACAGGGAAACCACGAGCAGTACTTC. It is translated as CASSSLPGQGNHEQYF. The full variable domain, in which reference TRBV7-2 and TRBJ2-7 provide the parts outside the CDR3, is GAGVSQSPSNKVTEKGKDVELRCDPISGHTALYWYRQSLGQGLEFLIYFQGNSAPDKSGLPSDRFSAERTGGSVSTLTIQRTQQEDSAVYLCASSSLPGQGNHEQYFGPGTRLTVT.

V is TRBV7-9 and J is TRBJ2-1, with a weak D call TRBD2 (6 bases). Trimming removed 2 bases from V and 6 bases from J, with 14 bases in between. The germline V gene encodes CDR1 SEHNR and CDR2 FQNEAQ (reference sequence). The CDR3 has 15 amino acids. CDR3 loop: CASSLRAGLVNEQFF. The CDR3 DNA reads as TGTGCCAGCAGCTTACGAGCGGGCCTTGTCAATGAGCAGTTCTTC. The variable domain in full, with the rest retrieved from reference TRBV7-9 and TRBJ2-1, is DTGVSQNPRHKITKRGQNVTFRCDPISEHNRLYWYRQTLGQGPEFLTYFQNEAQLEKSRLLSDRFSAERPKGSFSTLEIQRTEQGDSAMYLCASSLRAGLVNEQFFGPGTRLTVL.

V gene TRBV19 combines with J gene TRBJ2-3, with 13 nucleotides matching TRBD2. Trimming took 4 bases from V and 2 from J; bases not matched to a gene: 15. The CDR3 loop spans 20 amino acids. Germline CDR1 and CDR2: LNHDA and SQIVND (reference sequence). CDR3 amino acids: CASSNQGLAGVRRNTDTQYF. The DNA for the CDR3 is TGTGCCAGTAGTAACCAAGGACTAGCGGGAGTGAGACGTAACACAGATACGCAGTATTTT.

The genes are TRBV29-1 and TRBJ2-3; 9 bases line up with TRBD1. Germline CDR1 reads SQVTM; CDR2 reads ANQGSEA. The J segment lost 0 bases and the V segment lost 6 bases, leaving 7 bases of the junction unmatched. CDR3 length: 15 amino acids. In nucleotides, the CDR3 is TGCAGCGTAAAGCCCGGGACAGGGAGCACAGATACGCAGTATTTT. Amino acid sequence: CSVKPGTGSTDTQYF.

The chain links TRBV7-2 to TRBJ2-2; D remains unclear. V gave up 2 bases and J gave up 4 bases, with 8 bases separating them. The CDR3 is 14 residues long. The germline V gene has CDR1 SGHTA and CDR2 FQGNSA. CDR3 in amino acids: CASSLQETTGELFF. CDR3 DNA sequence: TGTGCCAGCAGCTTACAGGAGACCACCGGGGAGCTGTTTTTT. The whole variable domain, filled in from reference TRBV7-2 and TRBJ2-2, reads GAGVSQSPSNKVTEKGKDVELRCDPISGHTALYWYRQSLGQGLEFLIYFQGNSAPDKSGLPSDRFSAERTGGSVSTLTIQRTQQEDSAVYLCASSLQETTGELFFGEGSRLTVL.

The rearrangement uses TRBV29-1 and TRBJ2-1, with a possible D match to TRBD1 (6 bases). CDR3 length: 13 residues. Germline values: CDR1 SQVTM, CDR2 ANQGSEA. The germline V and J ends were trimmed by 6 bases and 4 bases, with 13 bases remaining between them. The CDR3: CSVRDTPYNEQFF. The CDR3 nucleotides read TGCAGCGTGAGGGACACACCATACAATGAGCAGTTCTTC.

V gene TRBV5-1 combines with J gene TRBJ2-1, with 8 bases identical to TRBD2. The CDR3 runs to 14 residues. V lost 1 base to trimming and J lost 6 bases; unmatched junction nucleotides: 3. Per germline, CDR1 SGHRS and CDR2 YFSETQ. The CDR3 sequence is CASSLFLAGNEQFF. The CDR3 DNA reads TGCGCCAGCAGCTTGTTCCTAGCGGGCAATGAGCAGTTCTTC. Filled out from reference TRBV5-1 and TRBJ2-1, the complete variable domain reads KAGVTQTPRYLIKTRGQQVTLSCSPISGHRSVSWYQQTPGQGLQFLFEYFSETQRNKGNFPGRFSGRQFSNSRSEMNVSTLELGDSALYLCASSLFLAGNEQFFGPGTRLTVL.

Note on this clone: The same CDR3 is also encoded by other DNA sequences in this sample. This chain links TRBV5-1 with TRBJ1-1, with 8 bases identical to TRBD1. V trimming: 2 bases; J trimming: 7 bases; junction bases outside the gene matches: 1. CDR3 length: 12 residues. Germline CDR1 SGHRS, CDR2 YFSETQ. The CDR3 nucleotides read TGCGCCAGCAGCTTCGGACAGGGTGAAGCTTTCTTT. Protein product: CASSFGQGEAFF.

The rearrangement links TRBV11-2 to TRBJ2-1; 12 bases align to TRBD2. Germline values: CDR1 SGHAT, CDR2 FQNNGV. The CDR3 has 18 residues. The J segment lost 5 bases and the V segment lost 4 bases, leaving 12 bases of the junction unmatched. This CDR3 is CASSSLAGGPFTNNEQFF. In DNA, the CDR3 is TGTGCCAGCAGCTCCCTAGCGGGAGGGCCCTTCACCAACAATGAGCAGTTCTTC. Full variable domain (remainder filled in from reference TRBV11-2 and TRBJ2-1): EAGVAQSPRYKIIEKRQSVAFWCNPISGHATLYWYQQILGQGPKLLIQFQNNGVVDDSQLPKDRFSAERLKGVDSTLKIQPAKLEDSAVYLCASSSLAGGPFTNNEQFFGPGTRLTVL.

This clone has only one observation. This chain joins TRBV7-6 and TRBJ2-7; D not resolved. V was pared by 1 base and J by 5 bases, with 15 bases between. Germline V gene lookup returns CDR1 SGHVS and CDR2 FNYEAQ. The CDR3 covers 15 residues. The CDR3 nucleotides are TGTGCCAGCAGCTTAGGTACCGGCGGCATCCACGAGCAGTACTTC. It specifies CASSLGTGGIHEQYF.

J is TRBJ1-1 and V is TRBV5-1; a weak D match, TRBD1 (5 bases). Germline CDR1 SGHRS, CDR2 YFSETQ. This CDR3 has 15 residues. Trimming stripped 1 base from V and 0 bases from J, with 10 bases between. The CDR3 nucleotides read TGCGCCAGCAGCTTGAGATGGGGCATGAACACTGAAGCTTTCTTT. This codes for CASSLRWGMNTEAFF.